This TCR beta chain was profiled in a study of blood T cells in healthy people across ages. Background on the study: Capture by template switching was about one barcoded beta molecule per two T cells. General study results and limits: For the donors, CMV status was unknown and possibly confounded expanded clonotype changes.

Together with a sample-barcoded 5' primer, a J-beta primer mix was included in a second PCR lasting about 7 to 12 cycles. Each cDNA was tagged by a template-switch adaptor containing 12 random nucleotides. TCRdb reanalysed the 5' RACE reads using MiXCR and keeps one entry per CDR3 protein. The sample shows 1,300,000 or so distinct CDR3 sequences, around 55% of them seen only once. Comments on this clonotype: The antigen remains undetermined.

Germline CDR1 is LGHNA and CDR2 is YSLEER. The V end was cut by 0 bases, the J end by 8 bases, with 23 bases between. This CDR3 comprises 17 residues. Total RNA extracted from each sample amounted to at least 5 micrograms. The origin of this receptor is a young man in good health. This rearrangement joins TRBV4-3 to TRBJ2-7, with a possible D match to TRBD1 (5 bases). The specimen sequenced was blood. The CDR3: CASSQERLEIQGIKQYF. In DNA, the CDR3 is TGCGCCAGCAGCCAAGAACGTCTTGAAATCCAGGGAATCAAGCAGTACTTC.